Reported below is one TCR beta chain. The target antigen is unknown. CDR1 is LNHDA, CDR2 SQIVND, per germline (reference sequence). The CDR3 sequence is 13 residues long. These data originate in a study of monozygotic twins with inflammatory bowel disease. Study findings and constraints: Patient-to-patient differences in immunosuppressive treatment may have added variability to the repertoires. By inverse Simpson index, TCRbeta diversity was lower in IBD patients than in healthy co-twins.

Reprocessing the 5' RACE reads, TCRdb reports a single entry for every CDR3 protein and omits DNA. The listing records some 400,000 distinct CDR3 sequences. The V and J genes are TRBV19 and TRBJ2-7; TCRdb selects TRBD1, and the lack of DNA leaves this call unchecked. The receptor was isolated from a human donor with ulcerative colitis or Crohn's disease, or a healthy co-twin of an affected twin (not recorded which). The specimen sequenced was blood. CDR3 in amino acids: CASSLGHYYEQYF.